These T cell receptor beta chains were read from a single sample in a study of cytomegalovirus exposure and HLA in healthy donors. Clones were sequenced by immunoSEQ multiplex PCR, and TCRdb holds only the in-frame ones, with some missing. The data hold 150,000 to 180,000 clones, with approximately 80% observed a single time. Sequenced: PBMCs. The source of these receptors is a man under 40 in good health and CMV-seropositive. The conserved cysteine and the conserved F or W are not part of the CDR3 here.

CDR3 protein: ASSLGQGVISSYNEQF; V gene: TRBV5-1
CDR3 protein: ATSRVLSSTDTQY; V gene: TRBV15
CDR3 protein: ASRGAGGSYNEQF; V gene: TRBV6-5
CDR3 protein: ASSFRDSYEQY; V gene: TRBV19
CDR3 protein: ASSSSGTTYEQY; V gene: TRBV28
CDR3 protein: ASSLNAEDQETQY; V gene: TRBV7-2
CDR3 protein: ASSQDDEYTQY; V gene: TRBV4-1
CDR3 protein: ASSKGGAYNEQF; V gene: TRBV19
CDR3 protein: ASSSRQGTAY; V gene: TRBV7-2
CDR3 protein: ASSLSDTLAGANTGELF; V gene: TRBV28
CDR3 protein: ASSLLASSYNEQF; V gene: TRBV28
CDR3 protein: ASSVGREKLF; V gene: TRBV2
CDR3 protein: AWSRAGGQETQY; V gene: TRBV30
CDR3 protein: SALAGGSGEQY; V gene: TRBV29-1
CDR3 protein: ASSQDMRQGGTEAF; V gene: TRBV4-2
CDR3 protein: ASSLSGGSTYEQY; V gene: TRBV5-1
CDR3 protein: ASSLAPPGGSNQPQH; V gene: TRBV7-6
CDR3 protein: ASSQGADNYGYT; V gene: TRBV28
CDR3 protein: ASSLAHSFNTEAF; V gene: TRBV7-2
CDR3 protein: ASSLVPGLSSYNEQF; V gene: TRBV5-1
CDR3 protein: ASTRGANNEQF; V gene: TRBV2
CDR3 protein: ASSEPRTGPDTQY; V gene: TRBV25-1
CDR3 protein: ASSLGAERTAEAF; V gene: TRBV18
CDR3 protein: ASRQAGEKQAEQY; V gene: TRBV6-6
CDR3 protein: ASREQGGYNSPLH; V gene: TRBV6-5
CDR3 protein: ASSLEGSGSIGGELF; V gene: TRBV5-6
CDR3 protein: ASSQDPARVATGANVLT; V gene: TRBV4-2
CDR3 protein: ASSLDLELETQY; V gene: TRBV7-9
CDR3 protein: ASSLTTVTEAF; V gene: TRBV7-2
CDR3 protein: ASLGQKNTEAF; V gene: TRBV18
CDR3 protein: ASSPQASSGAPTEAF; V gene: TRBV4-2
CDR3 protein: ASRQTGEQY; V gene: TRBV7-8
CDR3 protein: TSSQVPAVSSYNEQF; V gene: TRBV1
CDR3 protein: ASSLGTSGDQETQY; V gene: TRBV5-8
CDR3 protein: ASRRTGGEETQY; V gene: TRBV19
CDR3 protein: ASGSGMSTDTQY; V gene: TRBV19
CDR3 protein: ATSSPSGSSYNEQF; V gene: TRBV15
CDR3 protein: ASRDRYRGDEKLF; V gene: TRBV11-2
CDR3 protein: AWSEGTRYYEQY; V gene: TRBV30
CDR3 protein: ASSDGHNQPQH; V gene: TRBV6-4
CDR3 protein: ASSSGSYNEQF; V gene: TRBV7-9
CDR3 protein: ASSPLAGSPDTQY; V gene: TRBV14
CDR3 protein: ATSIRQTSGTRGPRNIQY; V gene: TRBV15
CDR3 protein: ASSSGRADTQY; V gene: TRBV11-3
CDR3 protein: ASSFGGANTEAF; V gene: TRBV5-1
CDR3 protein: ASSSIDRGPYEQY; V gene: TRBV7-9
CDR3 protein: ASSYDPGLAVNEQF; V gene: TRBV6-5
CDR3 protein: ATLSGGEQY; V gene: TRBV6-5
CDR3 protein: ASSLNRDTDTQY; V gene: TRBV7-9
CDR3 protein: ASSESRGYTQY; V gene: TRBV6-1
CDR3 protein: ASSSTDSSGELF; V gene: TRBV5-6
CDR3 protein: ASSSGQASRSYEQY; V gene: TRBV28
CDR3 protein: ASGLAGGQRQF; V gene: TRBV6-5